The source of this TCR beta chain is a study of yellow fever vaccine responses in identical twins. With respect to this clonotype: Its antigen remains unknown.

Per germline, CDR1 ENHRY and CDR2 SYGVKD. Deletions cut 4 bases from V and 5 bases from J, with 5 bases between. The CDR3 totals 12 residues. Overall study results and limits: Twins' vaccine T cell response reportedly seemed partly convergent, partly personalized.

TCRdb passed the RT-PCR reads through MiXCR, listing each CDR3 protein once. The sample includes 8,300 or so distinct CDR3 sequences, roughly 83% of them seen just once. The sequencing here drew on T cells from blood (PBMCs), unsorted or a sorted subset (not recorded which), taken before or after yellow fever vaccination (not recorded which). The sequence derives from a woman younger than 35 who received the yellow fever vaccine. This chain joins TRBV10-3 and TRBJ2-2, with unresolved D. The CDR3 reads CAISGQTGELFF. DNA of the CDR3: TGTGCCATCAGTGGTCAGACCGGGGAGCTGTTTTTT.